This T cell receptor beta chain was sequenced during a study of early T cells in non-severe SARS-CoV-2 infection. A single record per CDR3 protein comes from TCRdb applying MiXCR to the 5' RACE reads. Of roughly 63,000 distinct CDR3 sequences listed, about an eighth were seen once; the top ten hold roughly 4.7%. Trimming stripped 7 bases from V and 8 bases from J, with 9 bases between. The CDR3 consists of 11 residues. The genes are TRBV12-3 or TRBV12-4 and TRBJ2-1; D remains ambiguous. The source material was whole blood. The sequence was collected from an adult who was a healthcare worker with PCR-confirmed SARS-CoV-2 infection or an uninfected control (not recorded which). The CDR3 DNA reads TGTGCCAGCAAAGGGTTCTATGAGCAGTTCTTC. It translates to CASKGFYEQFF.